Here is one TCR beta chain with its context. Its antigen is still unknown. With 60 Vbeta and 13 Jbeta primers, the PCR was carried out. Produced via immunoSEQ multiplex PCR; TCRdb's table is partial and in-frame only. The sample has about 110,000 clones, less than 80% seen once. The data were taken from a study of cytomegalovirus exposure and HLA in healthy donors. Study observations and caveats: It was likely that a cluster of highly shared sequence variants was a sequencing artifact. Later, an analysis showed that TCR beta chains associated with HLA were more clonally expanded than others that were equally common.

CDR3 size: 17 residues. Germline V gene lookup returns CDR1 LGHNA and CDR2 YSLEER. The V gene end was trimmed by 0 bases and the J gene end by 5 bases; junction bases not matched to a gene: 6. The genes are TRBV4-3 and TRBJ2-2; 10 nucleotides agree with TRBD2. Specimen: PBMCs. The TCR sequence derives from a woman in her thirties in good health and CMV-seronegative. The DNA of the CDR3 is TGCGCCAGCAGCCAAGATCCTAGCGGGAGACGAACCGGGGAGCTGTTTTTT. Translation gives CASSQDPSGRRTGELFF.